The 18 T cell receptor beta chains in this list originate from one sample, sequenced in a study of cytomegalovirus exposure and HLA in healthy donors. The study ran its PCR with 60 Vbeta and 13 Jbeta primers. Generated by immunoSEQ multiplex PCR, the TCRdb table keeps only in-frame clones and is missing some. The data contain around 110,000 clones, roughly 69% of them seen just once; the ten biggest clones take up less than 9.5%. The source material was PBMCs. Source of these receptors: a woman between 40 and 50 years old in good health and CMV-seropositive.

The chain has TRBV2 and TRBJ1-2, with D possibly TRBD1 on 5 matching bases. V lost 6 bases and J lost 4, with 9 bases in between. Germline CDR1 is SNHLY and CDR2 is FYNNEI. CDR3 size: 12 residues. CDR3 nucleotide sequence: TGTGCCAGCAGGACAGAGACCTATGGCTACACCTTC. This sequence encodes CASRTETYGYTF.

The rearrangement uses TRBV7-9 and TRBJ1-4; 9 bases line up with TRBD1. CDR1 is SEHNR and CDR2 is FQNEAQ in the germline V gene (reference sequence). The CDR3 loop spans 14 amino acids. Germline trimming cut 4 bases from V and 6 bases from J; bases unmatched to any gene: 3. The CDR3 DNA is TGTGCCAGCAGCTACCGGGACAGGGATGAAAAACTGTTTTTT. This gives the protein CASSYRDRDEKLFF.

The genes are TRBV14 and TRBJ2-3; TRBD2 matches at 11 bases. The CDR3 consists of 19 residues. J gave up 4 bases and V 1 base, and 13 bases lay outside the gene matches. CDR1 is SGHDN, CDR2 FVKESK, per germline. CDR3 residues: CASSQVKFFTSGRSDTQYF. CDR3 DNA sequence: TGTGCCAGCAGCCAAGTCAAATTTTTTACTAGCGGGAGATCAGATACGCAGTATTTT.

This chain links TRBV25-1 with TRBJ2-3; TRBD2 is a possible D gene (6 bases). Germline assignment: CDR1 MGHDK and CDR2 SYGVNS. This CDR3 is built from 15 residues. Trimming left V 5 bases short and J 3 bases short, with 15 bases between. CDR3 residues: CASSRPGERTDTQYF. The CDR3, as DNA: TGTGCCAGCAGTCGACCGGGAGAGAGGACAGATACGCAGTATTTT.

This chain links TRBV29-1 with TRBJ2-5; 9 positions match TRBD2. Germline-derived CDR1 and CDR2 are SQVTM and ANQGSEA. The CDR3 runs 14 residues. V shed 6 bases and J 3 bases; nucleotides not matched to a gene: 8. This CDR3 reads CSVGGLAGKETQYF. The CDR3 coding sequence is TGCAGCGTGGGGGGACTAGCTGGAAAAGAGACCCAGTACTTC.

The CDR3 region is CASSPQWRNTGELFF. The CDR3 DNA reads as TGCGCCAGCAGCCCCCAGTGGAGGAACACCGGGGAGCTGTTTTTT. The rearrangement joins TRBV4-3 to TRBJ2-2; D remains ambiguous. V was trimmed by 4 bases and J by 1 base, leaving 10 bases between them. In germline, CDR1 is LGHNA, CDR2 YSLEER. This CDR3 is 15 amino acids long.

The J gene is TRBJ2-7, the V gene TRBV29-1; 14 bases match TRBD2. V was pared by 4 bases and J by 2 bases, with 4 bases of the junction left unmatched. Germline V gene lookup returns CDR1 SQVTM and CDR2 ANQGSEA. The CDR3 runs to 15 residues. The CDR3 nucleotides read TGCAGCGTTGTCAAGGGACTAGCGGGAGCCTACGAGCAGTACTTC. It translates to CSVVKGLAGAYEQYF.

This chain joins TRBV28 and TRBJ1-3; D is perhaps TRBD1 (5 bases). There are 16 residues in the CDR3. Trimming removed 3 bases at V and 0 bases at J, with 12 bases between. Germline loops: CDR1 MDHEN, CDR2 SYDVKM. In DNA, the CDR3 is TGTGCCAGCAGTTTGACTGCCCAGGGCTCTGGAAACACCATATATTTT. It translates to CASSLTAQGSGNTIYF.

This rearrangement joins TRBV7-6 to TRBJ2-1, with 12 bases matching TRBD2. The CDR3 runs 19 residues. The germline V gene has CDR1 SGHVS and CDR2 FNYEAQ. V lost 2 bases and J lost 0; bases outside the gene matches: 8. Here the CDR3 reads CASSLLAGGRESSYNEQFF. The CDR3 DNA is TGTGCCAGCAGCTTACTAGCGGGAGGGAGGGAAAGCTCCTACAATGAGCAGTTCTTC.

This clone has only one observation. V and J are TRBV4-1 and TRBJ1-3, with a possible D match to TRBD1 (5 bases). The CDR3 is 14 amino acids. Germline CDR1 reads MGHRA; CDR2 reads YSYEKL. The V end lost 6 bases, the J end lost 3 bases, and 12 bases lay between the germline ends. CDR3 residues: CASRGGGVGNTIYF. The CDR3 DNA follows: TGCGCCAGCAGGGGAGGAGGGGTTGGAAACACCATATATTTT.

This rearrangement joins TRBV4-1 to TRBJ2-5; D may be TRBD1 (6 bases). With the DNA end fitting TRBJ2-7 better, the J assignment may be wrong. Looked up from germline, CDR1 is MGHRA and CDR2 is YSYEKL. The CDR3 covers 15 residues. The CDR3 region has the DNA TGCGCCAGCAGCCAAGATACAGGGTCAGGCTACGAGCAGTACTTC. It encodes CASSQDTGSGYEQYF.

The rearrangement uses TRBV2 and TRBJ2-5; 9 nucleotides align to TRBD2. CDR1 is SNHLY, CDR2 FYNNEI, per germline. The CDR3 loop spans 15 amino acids. The ends lost 3 bases at V and 5 bases at J; junction bases unmatched: 7. Here the CDR3 reads CASSDDSGRLETQYF. CDR3 in DNA: TGTGCCAGCAGTGATGACAGCGGGAGGTTGGAGACCCAGTACTTC.

This clone was counted a few times. The V call is TRBV4-3, the J call TRBJ2-2; 10 positions match TRBD2. This CDR3 is built from 20 residues. The J segment lost 1 base and the V segment lost 0 bases, leaving 11 bases of the junction unmatched. From germline, CDR1 is LGHNA and CDR2 YSLEER. This CDR3 reads CASSQDMGLAGGQNTGELFF. DNA of the CDR3: TGCGCCAGCAGCCAAGATATGGGGTTAGCGGGAGGCCAGAACACCGGGGAGCTGTTTTTT.

The chain links TRBV29-1 to TRBJ2-3, with TRBD2 identical over 9 bases. The CDR3 is 16 amino acids. Germline V CDR1 and CDR2: SQVTM, ANQGSEA. The junction had 10 bases not matched to a gene; V was cut back by 3 bases and J by 3 bases. The chain's CDR3 is CSVDHVAGVWTDTQYF. The CDR3 DNA sequence: TGCAGCGTTGACCACGTAGCGGGAGTTTGGACAGATACGCAGTATTTT.

V usage is TRBV4-3 and J usage is TRBJ2-1, with a weak D call TRBD2 (6 bases). V was trimmed by 8 bases and J by 3 bases, leaving 17 bases between them. This CDR3 spans 15 amino acids. Germline CDR1 and CDR2: LGHNA and YSLEER. The CDR3 DNA reads TGCGCCAGCCGCACCATGGTAGCGGACTACAATGAGCAGTTCTTC. As protein: CASRTMVADYNEQFF.

This clone came up once. The chain is built from TRBV20-1 and TRBJ2-1; possibly TRBD2 for D (5 bases). The CDR3 runs to 11 residues. Germline assignment: CDR1 DFQATT and CDR2 SNEGSKA (reference sequence). V lost 6 bases, J lost 6 bases, and 9 bases lay in between. In DNA form, the CDR3 reads TGCAGTGCCATAGAGGGCAATGAGCAGTTCTTC. This codes for CSAIEGNEQFF.

The chain employs TRBV18 and TRBJ2-7, with D maybe TRBD1 (5 bases). V was trimmed by 2 bases and J by 0 bases, leaving 11 bases between them. The CDR3 length is 15 residues. CDR1 and CDR2 from the germline V gene are KGHSH and LQKENI. CDR3 nucleotide sequence: TGTGCCAGCTCACCAGGTGGCAGGGCCTCCTACGAGCAGTACTTC. Its protein is CASSPGGRASYEQYF.

V gene TRBV4-3 combines with J gene TRBJ2-5; a possible D gene is TRBD2 (5 bases). The germline V and J ends were trimmed by 0 bases and 5 bases, with 13 bases remaining between them. CDR3 length: 15 amino acids. The germline gives CDR1 LGHNA, CDR2 YSLEER. CDR3 protein: CASSQDGRAWETQYF. The DNA for the CDR3 is TGCGCCAGCAGCCAAGATGGGCGGGCGTGGGAGACCCAGTACTTC.